This T cell receptor (beta chain) was documented in a study of T cell responses to AZD1222 COVID-19 vaccine. Findings and caveats of the study: Repertoires were collected only later (after the peak T cell response had occurred). There were mostly white British donors and more females than males, and clonal diversity was possibly underestimated. Spike as a whole was targeted by vaccine-associated CD4 TCRs, dominant at 160-218 and 743-854. The number of AZD1222 recipients seropositive at baseline was only 5 to 7.

V dropped 3 bases and J dropped 2 bases, with 5 bases sitting between them. The germline V gene has CDR1 DFQATT and CDR2 SNEGSKA (reference sequence). This CDR3 spans 12 amino acids. Notes on this clone: Its antigen is not identified. This CDR3 is also generated by other DNA sequences in the sample.

Profiling relied on immunoSEQ multiplex PCR, and the TCRdb table lists in-frame clones only, not all of them. The sample shows some 150,000 clones, approximately 92% of them seen only once. This receptor was obtained from an adult who received the AZD1222 COVID-19 vaccine. The input for sequencing was peripheral blood, taken 28 days after the second AZD1222 dose. This chain links TRBV20-1 with TRBJ1-5; no clear D gene. CDR3 sequence: CSASSGNQPQHF. CDR3 DNA sequence: TGCAGTGCTAGTTCGGGCAATCAGCCCCAGCATTTT.